This entry lists 5 T cell receptor beta chains sequenced from one sample in a study of cytomegalovirus exposure and HLA in healthy donors. PCR was performed using 60 Vbeta and 13 Jbeta primers. TCRdb keeps only in-frame clones here, not all; method: immunoSEQ multiplex PCR. The table shows roughly 160,000 clones, with roughly 85% occurring only once. The material sequenced was PBMCs. Receptors were obtained from a boy aged 2 to 9 in good health and CMV-seronegative.

The chain combines TRBV6-1 with TRBJ1-5; 12 bases line up with TRBD1. The germline V gene encodes CDR1 MNHNS and CDR2 SASEGT. The length of the CDR3 is 17 residues. V shed 1 base and J 7 bases; nucleotides not matched to a gene: 8. DNA for the CDR3: TGTGCCAGCAGTGAAGAGCCGGGACAGGGGGCGAGGCAGCCCCAGCATTTT. Its translation is CASSEEPGQGARQPQHF.

The V gene is TRBV7-9, the J gene TRBJ2-1; 7 nucleotides line up with TRBD1. The germline CDR1 and CDR2 sequences are SEHNR and FQNEAQ (reference sequence). J lost 8 bases, V lost 5 bases, and 18 bases had no gene match. The CDR3 extends over 17 amino acids. DNA of the CDR3: TGTGCCAGCAGCCAAGGACACAGGGGCCGCTGGGGCGATGAGCAGTTCTTC. As protein: CASSQGHRGRWGDEQFF.

The chain is built from TRBV2 and TRBJ1-2; 7 nucleotides match TRBD1. The CDR3 is 15 residues long. Germline loops: CDR1 SNHLY, CDR2 FYNNEI. V lost 6 bases and J lost 8; bases outside the gene matches: 15. The CDR3 region has the DNA TGTGCCAGCAGAGGAAAAGGGGGCCCGCAGTGGGGCTACACCTTC. It yields the protein CASRGKGGPQWGYTF.

This chain uses TRBV2 with TRBJ1-5; 11 bases agree with TRBD1. Germline V gene data show CDR1 as SNHLY and CDR2 as FYNNEI. This CDR3 is 14 amino acids long. V was clipped by 7 bases and J by 4 bases; unmatched bases: 3. The CDR3 loop reads CASTGTGGNQPQHF. The CDR3 DNA sequence: TGTGCCAGCACAGGGACAGGGGGAAATCAGCCCCAGCATTTT.

The sample holds one count of this clone. The gene calls are TRBV30 and TRBJ1-2; D gene uncertain. V lost 4 bases to trimming and J lost 9 bases, with 9 bases between them. The CDR3 extends over 10 amino acids. CDR1 and CDR2 (germline): GTSNPN, SVGIG (reference sequence). The CDR3: CAWKLVSYTF. CDR3 DNA: TGTGCCTGGAAGCTAGTGAGCTACACCTTC.